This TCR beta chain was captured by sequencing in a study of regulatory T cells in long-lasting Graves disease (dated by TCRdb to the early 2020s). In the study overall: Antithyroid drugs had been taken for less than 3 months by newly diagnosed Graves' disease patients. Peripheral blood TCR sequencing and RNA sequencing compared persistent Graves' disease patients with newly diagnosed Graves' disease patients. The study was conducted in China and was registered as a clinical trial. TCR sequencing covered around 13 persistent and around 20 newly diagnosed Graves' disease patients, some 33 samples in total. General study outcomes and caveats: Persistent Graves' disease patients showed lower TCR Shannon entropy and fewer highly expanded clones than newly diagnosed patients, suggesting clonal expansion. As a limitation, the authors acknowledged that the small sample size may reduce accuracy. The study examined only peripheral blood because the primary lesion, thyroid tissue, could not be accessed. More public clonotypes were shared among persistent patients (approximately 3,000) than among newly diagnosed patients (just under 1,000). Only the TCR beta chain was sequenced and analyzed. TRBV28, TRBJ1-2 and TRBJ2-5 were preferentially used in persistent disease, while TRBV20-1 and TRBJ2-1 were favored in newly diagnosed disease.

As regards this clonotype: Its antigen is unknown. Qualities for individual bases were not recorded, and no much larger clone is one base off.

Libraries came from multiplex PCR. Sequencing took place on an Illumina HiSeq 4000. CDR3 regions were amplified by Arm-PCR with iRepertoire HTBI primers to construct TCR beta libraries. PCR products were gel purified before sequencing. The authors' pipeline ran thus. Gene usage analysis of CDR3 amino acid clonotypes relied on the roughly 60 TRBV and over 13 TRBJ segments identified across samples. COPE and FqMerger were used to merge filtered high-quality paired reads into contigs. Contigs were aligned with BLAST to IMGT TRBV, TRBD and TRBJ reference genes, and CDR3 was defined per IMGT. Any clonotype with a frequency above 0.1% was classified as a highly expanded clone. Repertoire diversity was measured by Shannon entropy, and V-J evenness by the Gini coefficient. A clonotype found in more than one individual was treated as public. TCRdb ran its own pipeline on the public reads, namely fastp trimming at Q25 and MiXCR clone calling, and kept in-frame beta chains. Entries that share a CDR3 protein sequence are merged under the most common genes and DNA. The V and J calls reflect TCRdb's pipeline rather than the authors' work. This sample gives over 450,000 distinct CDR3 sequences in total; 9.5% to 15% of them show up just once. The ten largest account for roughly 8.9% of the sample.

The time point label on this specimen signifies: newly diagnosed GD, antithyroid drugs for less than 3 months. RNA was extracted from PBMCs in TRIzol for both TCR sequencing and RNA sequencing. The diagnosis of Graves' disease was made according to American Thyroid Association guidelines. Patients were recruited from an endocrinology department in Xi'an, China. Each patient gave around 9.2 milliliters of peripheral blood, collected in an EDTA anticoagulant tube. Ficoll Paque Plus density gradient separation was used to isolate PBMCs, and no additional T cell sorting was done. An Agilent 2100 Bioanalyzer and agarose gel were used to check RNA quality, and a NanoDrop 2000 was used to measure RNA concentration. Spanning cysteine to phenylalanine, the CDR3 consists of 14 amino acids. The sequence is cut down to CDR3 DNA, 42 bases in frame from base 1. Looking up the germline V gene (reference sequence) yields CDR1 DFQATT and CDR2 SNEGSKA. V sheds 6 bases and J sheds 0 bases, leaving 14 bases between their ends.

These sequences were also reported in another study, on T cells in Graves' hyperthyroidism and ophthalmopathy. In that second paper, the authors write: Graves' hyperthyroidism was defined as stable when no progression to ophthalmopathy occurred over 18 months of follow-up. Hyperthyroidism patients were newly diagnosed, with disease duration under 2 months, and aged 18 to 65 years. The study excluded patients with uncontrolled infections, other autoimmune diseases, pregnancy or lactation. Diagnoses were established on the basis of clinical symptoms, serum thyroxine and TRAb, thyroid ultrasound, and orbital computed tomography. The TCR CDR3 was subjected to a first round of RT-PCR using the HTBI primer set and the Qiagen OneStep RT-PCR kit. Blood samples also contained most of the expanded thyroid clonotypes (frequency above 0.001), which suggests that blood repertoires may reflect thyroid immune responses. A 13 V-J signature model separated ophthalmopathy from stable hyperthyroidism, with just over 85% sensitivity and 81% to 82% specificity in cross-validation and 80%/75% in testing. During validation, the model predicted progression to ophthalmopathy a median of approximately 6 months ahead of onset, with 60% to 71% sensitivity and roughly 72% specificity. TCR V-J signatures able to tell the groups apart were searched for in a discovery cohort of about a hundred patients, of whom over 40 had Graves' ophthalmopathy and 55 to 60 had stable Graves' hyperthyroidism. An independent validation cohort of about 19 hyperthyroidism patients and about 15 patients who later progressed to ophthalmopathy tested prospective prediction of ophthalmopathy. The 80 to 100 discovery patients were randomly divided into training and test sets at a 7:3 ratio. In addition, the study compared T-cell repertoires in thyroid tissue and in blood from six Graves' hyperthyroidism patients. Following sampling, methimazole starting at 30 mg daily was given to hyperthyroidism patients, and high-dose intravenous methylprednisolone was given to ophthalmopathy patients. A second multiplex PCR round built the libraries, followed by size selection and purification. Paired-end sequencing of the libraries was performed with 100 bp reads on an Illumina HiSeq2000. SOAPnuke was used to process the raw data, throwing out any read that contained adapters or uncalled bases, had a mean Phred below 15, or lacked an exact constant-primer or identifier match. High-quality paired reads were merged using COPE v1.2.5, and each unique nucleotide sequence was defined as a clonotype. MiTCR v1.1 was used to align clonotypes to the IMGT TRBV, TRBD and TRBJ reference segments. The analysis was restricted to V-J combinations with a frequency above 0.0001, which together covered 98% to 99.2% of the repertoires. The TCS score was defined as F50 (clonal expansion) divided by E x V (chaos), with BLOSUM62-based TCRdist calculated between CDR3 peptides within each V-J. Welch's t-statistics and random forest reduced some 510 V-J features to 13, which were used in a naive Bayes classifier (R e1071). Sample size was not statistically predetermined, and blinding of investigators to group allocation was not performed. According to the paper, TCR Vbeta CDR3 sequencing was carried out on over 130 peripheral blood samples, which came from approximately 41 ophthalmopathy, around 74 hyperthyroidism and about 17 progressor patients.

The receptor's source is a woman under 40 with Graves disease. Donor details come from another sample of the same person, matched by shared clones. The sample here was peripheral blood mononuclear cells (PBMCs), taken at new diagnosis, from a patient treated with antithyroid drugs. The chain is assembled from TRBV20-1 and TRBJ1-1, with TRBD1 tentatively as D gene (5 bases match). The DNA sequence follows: TGCAGTGCCAGGAGGGGCAGTATGAACACTGAAGCTTTCTTT. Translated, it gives CSARRGSMNTEAFF.